One and the same sample provided the 15 T cell receptor beta chains below, sequenced in a study of Ad26.COV2.S vaccination and SARS-CoV-2 variants. TCRdb's copy holds only in-frame clones and misses some; the assay was immunoSEQ multiplex PCR. The repertoire holds around 250,000 clones, with around nine tenths as singletons. Treatment indicated: roughly 18 received Ad26.COV2.S at low or high dose, single or two shots; 5 received placebo; per-sample allocation not given. Each sample was drawn 63 days after the first injection (of vaccine or placebo). The specimen comprised peripheral blood, sampled in a trial of Ad26.COV2.S vaccine versus placebo. Source of these receptors: a person between 18 and 59 years old who received the Ad26.COV2.S COVID-19 vaccine or a placebo.

The J gene is TRBJ2-1, the V gene TRBV5-1, with a possible D match to TRBD2 (6 bases). This CDR3 is built from 14 residues. From germline, CDR1 is SGHRS and CDR2 YFSETQ. Deletions cut 4 bases from V and 0 bases from J, with 8 bases between. The CDR3 nucleotides are TGCGCCAGCAGCCCGGACTACTCCTACAATGAGCAGTTCTTC. It codes for CASSPDYSYNEQFF.

The table lists this clone with a count of one. The rearrangement uses TRBV9 and TRBJ1-1; D remains ambiguous. CDR1 is SGDLS, CDR2 YYNGEE, per germline. This CDR3 has 15 residues. V lost 3 bases and J 4 bases, leaving 16 bases between the germline ends. In DNA, the CDR3 is TGTGCCAGCAGCGAGAGGGAGGGAGTGGGCACTGAAGCTTTCTTT. Its translation is CASSEREGVGTEAFF.

The chain employs TRBV30 and TRBJ1-1, with D hard to call. Germline V lookup: CDR1 GTSNPN, CDR2 SVGIG (reference sequence). V was shortened by 2 bases and J by 3 bases, with 10 bases between the two germline ends. The CDR3 runs 13 residues. CDR3 bases: TGTGCCTGGAGTCCCCCCCCGGACACTGAAGCTTTCTTT. Amino acid sequence: CAWSPPPDTEAFF.

The chain uses TRBV6-5 and TRBJ1-1, with D maybe TRBD1 (5 bases). Germline CDR1 MNHEY, CDR2 SVGAGI. The V gene lost 9 bases and the J gene lost 4 bases, with 18 bases spanning the gap. The CDR3 contains 14 residues. This chain's CDR3 is CASNQGDGSTEAFF. The DNA for the CDR3 is TGTGCCAGTAATCAGGGTGATGGTTCCACTGAAGCTTTCTTT.

In this sample, this clone turned up a few times. The chain combines TRBV10-1 with TRBJ2-7; D is undetermined. The CDR3 length is 17 residues. Germline lookup yields CDR1 WNHNN and CDR2 SYGVQD (reference sequence). V was clipped by 3 bases and J by 6 bases, with 24 bases between them. CDR3 DNA sequence: TGCGCCAGCAGTGAAGAACACTTGGCAGGCCCGCCCGGCGAGCAGTACTTC. Residues: CASSEEHLAGPPGEQYF.

The V call is TRBV2, the J call TRBJ1-4, with 7 bases lining up with TRBD1. V lost 6 bases and J lost 0; bases outside the gene matches: 13. The CDR3 contains 18 residues. Germline lookup yields CDR1 SNHLY and CDR2 FYNNEI. This chain's CDR3 is CASREGTASVATNEKLFF. As DNA, the CDR3 is TGTGCCAGCAGAGAGGGGACAGCTTCCGTTGCAACTAATGAAAAACTGTTTTTT. Filled out from reference TRBV2 and TRBJ1-4, the complete variable domain reads EPEVTQTPSHQVTQMGQEVILRCVPISNHLYFYWYRQILGQKVEFLVSFYNNEISEKSEIFDDQFSVERPDGSNFTLKIRSTKLEDSAMYFCASREGTASVATNEKLFFGSGTQLSVL.

This chain uses TRBV12-5 with TRBJ1-6; 7 bases map to TRBD1. The CDR3 is made up of 17 amino acids. Germline V gene lookup returns CDR1 LGHNT and CDR2 FRNRAP. J gave up 6 bases and V 4 bases, and 12 bases lay outside the gene matches. Here the CDR3 reads CASGSQQGNTGNSPLHF. The CDR3 region has the DNA TGTGCTAGTGGTTCCCAACAGGGGAACACGGGTAATTCACCCCTCCACTTT.

This clone was picked up one time. The rearrangement joins TRBV5-1 to TRBJ2-5; weak D call: TRBD2 (5 bases). Germline loops: CDR1 SGHRS, CDR2 YFSETQ. CDR3 length equals 17 residues. Trimming took off 0 bases at V and 2 bases at J, with 17 bases between the two ends. DNA of the CDR3: TGCGCCAGCAGCTTGGCCGGGTCCCCGCGGGTTCAAGAGACCCAGTACTTC. As protein: CASSLAGSPRVQETQYF. Together with reference TRBV5-1 and TRBJ2-5, the CDR3 gives the full variable domain: KAGVTQTPRYLIKTRGQQVTLSCSPISGHRSVSWYQQTPGQGLQFLFEYFSETQRNKGNFPGRFSGRQFSNSRSEMNVSTLELGDSALYLCASSLAGSPRVQETQYFGPGTRLLVL.

V usage is TRBV5-5 and J usage is TRBJ2-7, with 11 bases lining up with TRBD1. CDR1 and CDR2 from the germline V gene are SGHKS and YYEKEE (reference sequence). The CDR3 length is 16 residues. Unmatched junction bases numbered 7, after V lost 0 bases and J lost 5 bases. CDR3 in DNA: TGTGCCAGCAGCTTGGGGGGACAGGGGGTTTTCCACGAGCAGTACGTC. Amino acids: CASSLGGQGVFHEQYV.

V usage is TRBV2 and J usage is TRBJ1-1, with D possibly matching TRBD1 (6 bases). The germline CDR1 and CDR2 sequences are SNHLY and FYNNEI. CDR3 length: 15 residues. Trimming removed 6 bases from V and 11 bases from J, with 25 bases in between. CDR3 nucleotides: TGTGCCAGCAGCGAGAGCAGGGGAGGTCAATCGTCGGCTTTCTTT. Translating gives CASSESRGGQSSAFF.

This clone is labeled medium-sized. V is TRBV5-8 and J is TRBJ2-2; 10 nucleotides line up with TRBD1. J gave up 7 bases and V 3 bases, and 9 bases lay outside the gene matches. CDR1 SGHTS and CDR2 YDEGEE come from the germline V gene. This CDR3 has 16 amino acids. The CDR3 region has the DNA TGTGCCAGCAGCTGGACCGGGACAGGGGTGATCGGGGAGCTGTTTTTT. It codes for CASSWTGTGVIGELFF.

This chain links TRBV12-3 or TRBV12-4 with TRBJ2-7; weak D call: TRBD2 (5 bases). V was shortened by 2 bases and J by 3 bases, with 8 bases between the two germline ends. This CDR3 has 13 residues. CDR3 in amino acids: CASSLNRDYEQYF. The CDR3 DNA reads TGTGCCAGCAGTTTAAACCGGGACTACGAGCAGTACTTC.

In its sample, this clone was seen once. The chain links TRBV6-5 to TRBJ2-5; 8 nucleotides agree with TRBD2. Germline trimming cut 6 bases from V and 1 base from J; bases unmatched to any gene: 4. Germline values: CDR1 MNHEY, CDR2 SVGAGI. The CDR3 consists of 14 residues. The chain's CDR3 is CASRISGAQETQYF. The CDR3 coding sequence is TGTGCCAGCAGGATTAGCGGGGCCCAAGAGACCCAGTACTTC.

The CDR3 sequence is CASSSGTTNEKLFF. The CDR3 region has the DNA TGCGCCAGCAGCTCAGGGACAACTAATGAAAAACTGTTTTTT. The V gene is TRBV5-1, the J gene TRBJ1-4; TRBD1 is a possible D gene (5 bases). Trimming shortened V by 3 bases and J by 0 bases, and 6 bases separated the two germline ends. Germline V gene data show CDR1 as SGHRS and CDR2 as YFSETQ. The CDR3 has 14 residues.

The genes are TRBV4-3 and TRBJ1-2; D possibly corresponds to TRBD1 (6 bases). The CDR3 is made up of 15 amino acids. Germline values: CDR1 LGHNA, CDR2 YSLEER. Between the trimmed V and J ends, which lost 2 bases and 2 bases, there was a span of 12 bases. CDR3: CASSQLQTGNYGYTF. Written as DNA, the CDR3 is TGCGCCAGCAGCCAACTCCAGACAGGCAACTATGGCTACACCTTC.